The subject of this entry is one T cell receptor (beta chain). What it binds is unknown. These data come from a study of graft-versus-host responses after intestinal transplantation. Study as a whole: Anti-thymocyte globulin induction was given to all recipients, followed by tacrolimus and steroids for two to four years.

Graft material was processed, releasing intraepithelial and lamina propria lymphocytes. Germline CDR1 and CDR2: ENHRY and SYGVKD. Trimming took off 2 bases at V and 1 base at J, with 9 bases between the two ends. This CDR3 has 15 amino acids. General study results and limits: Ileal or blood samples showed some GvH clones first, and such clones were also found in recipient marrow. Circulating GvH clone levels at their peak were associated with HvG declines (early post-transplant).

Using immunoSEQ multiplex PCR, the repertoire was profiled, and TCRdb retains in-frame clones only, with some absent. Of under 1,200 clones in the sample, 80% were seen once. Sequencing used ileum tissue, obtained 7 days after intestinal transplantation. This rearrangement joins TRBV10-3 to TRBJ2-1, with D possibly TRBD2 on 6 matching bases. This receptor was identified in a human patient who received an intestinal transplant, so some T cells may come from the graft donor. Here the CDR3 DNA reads TGTGCCATCAGTGAGGCTAGCGTGTCCTACAATGAGCAGTTCTTC. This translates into CAISEASVSYNEQFF.